These 6 T cell receptor beta chains were all obtained from the same sample, sequenced in a study of blood T cell repertoires in COVID-19. Libraries were prepared by immunoSEQ multiplex PCR; TCRdb keeps only in-frame clonotypes and omits some of them. The sample records approximately 56,000 clones, roughly 89% being singletons. Sequenced material: peripheral blood. Receptors originate from a man aged 80 or over with active or convalescent COVID-19.

The chain joins TRBV5-1 to TRBJ2-5; D perhaps matches TRBD2 (5 bases). Trimming cost V 0 bases and J 5 bases, with 14 bases left between them. Germline loops: CDR1 SGHRS, CDR2 YFSETQ. CDR3 length: 15 amino acids. The CDR3 DNA follows: TGCGCCAGCAGCTTGGAGGGTGCCCGCGGGGAGACCCAGTACTTC. Translating it yields CASSLEGARGETQYF.

Only a few counts were recorded for this clone. The V and J genes are TRBV21-1 and TRBJ1-6; TRBD1 is taken as the D call from the table, unchecked against the DNA. TRBV21-1 is a pseudogene. The CDR3 spans 13 residues. DNA of the CDR3: TGTGCCAGAGGACAGGGGGGGAATTCACCCCTCCACTTT. Translated, it gives CARGQGGNSPLHF.

The genes are TRBV29-1 and TRBJ2-5; perhaps TRBD1 as D (6 bases). V lost 5 bases, J lost 4 bases, and 23 bases lay in between. Germline V gene data show CDR1 as SQVTM and CDR2 as ANQGSEA. This CDR3 has 16 amino acids. The CDR3 coding sequence is TGCAGCGTTCACTACGATTCGCTGGGGGCGGGAGAGACCCAGTACTTC. Amino acid sequence: CSVHYDSLGAGETQYF.

The chain recombines TRBV7-2 with TRBJ1-2; 8 bases fit TRBD1. The CDR3 runs 14 residues. V shed 5 bases and J 7 bases; nucleotides not matched to a gene: 9. Germline CDR1 SGHTA, CDR2 FQGNSA. The CDR3 sequence: CASSVDRGEGGYTF. In nucleotides, the CDR3 is TGTGCCAGCAGCGTAGACAGGGGAGAGGGTGGCTACACCTTC.

The V gene is TRBV30, the J gene TRBJ2-1; D is possibly TRBD2 (6 bases). The V gene's germline CDR1 is GTSNPN and CDR2 SVGIG (reference sequence). The germline V and J ends were trimmed by 1 base and 0 bases, with 16 bases remaining between them. CDR3 length: 17 amino acids. The CDR3 loop is CAWSAQHGTPSYNEQFF. In nucleotides, the CDR3 is TGTGCCTGGAGTGCCCAGCACGGGACTCCCTCCTACAATGAGCAGTTCTTC.

The rearrangement uses TRBV10-1 and TRBJ2-1; 9 bases line up with TRBD1. Germline CDR1 is WNHNN and CDR2 is SYGVQD (reference sequence). The CDR3 extends over 14 amino acids. Trimming took 4 bases from V and 3 from J; bases not matched to a gene: 1. The CDR3 loop reads CASSGQGDYNEQFF. Here the CDR3 DNA reads TGCGCCAGCAGTGGACAGGGGGACTACAATGAGCAGTTCTTC.